These T cell receptor beta chains were read from a single sample in a study of OX40 agonist ivuxolimab in advanced cancers. The assay was immunoSEQ multiplex PCR, and TCRdb's table has in-frame clones only and misses some. Seen here are around 16,000 clones, about 81% observed once, and the top ten hold 41%. Sequencing used CD4+ or CD8+ T cells sorted from blood, obtained in a trial of the OX40 agonist ivuxolimab. These receptors were obtained from an adult with an advanced solid tumor such as melanoma, head and neck, liver or kidney cancer. The CDR3 runs from the conserved cysteine through the conserved F or W. D genes are given only for firm matches. Part of the rows lack a size; the others show once, few, many or a class for expanded clones.

TRBJ1-1	TRBV28	-	-	CASSLLPPGQMNTEAFF	TGTGCCAGCAGTTTACTCCCCCCTGGACAGATGAACACTGAAGCTTTCTTT
TRBJ2-1	TRBV19	-	-	CASSQGSSRHEQFF	TGTGCCAGTAGCCAGGGGTCTAGCAGACATGAGCAGTTCTTC
TRBJ2-3	TRBV5-6	TRBD2	-	CASSLGQGLAGTDTQYF	TGTGCCAGCAGCTTGGGTCAGGGACTAGCGGGGACAGATACGCAGTATTTT
TRBJ2-7	TRBV5-1	-	-	CASSPTGNYEQYF	TGCGCCAGCAGTCCAACAGGAAACTACGAGCAGTACTTC
TRBJ2-3	TRBV4-2	TRBD2	-	CASSQDTSGRPDTQYF	TGTGCCAGCAGCCAAGATACTAGCGGGAGGCCAGATACGCAGTATTTT
TRBJ1-1	TRBV7-3	-	-	CASRENTEAFF	TGTGCCAGCAGGGAGAACACTGAAGCTTTCTTT
TRBJ1-5	TRBV27	TRBD1	-	CASSWDSHGNQPQHF	TGTGCCAGCAGTTGGGACAGTCATGGCAATCAGCCCCAGCATTTT
TRBJ1-5	TRBV27	TRBD1	-	CASSGTGGNQPQHF	TGTGCCAGCAGTGGGACAGGGGGGAATCAGCCCCAGCATTTT
TRBJ2-5	TRBV5-1	TRBD1	-	CASSPRPSTGGETQYF	TGCGCCAGCAGCCCACGCCCTTCGACAGGGGGAGAGACCCAGTACTTC
TRBJ2-2	TRBV19	-	-	CASSIFGGTGELFF	TGTGCCAGTAGTATATTCGGGGGAACCGGGGAGCTGTTTTTT
TRBJ1-2	TRBV27	-	-	CASSLEGPGDYGYTF	TGTGCCAGCAGTTTAGAAGGCCCCGGGGACTATGGCTACACCTTC
TRBJ1-1	TRBV27	-	-	CASSIMLNTEAFF	TGTGCCAGCAGTATAATGCTGAACACTGAAGCTTTCTTT
TRBJ2-2	TRBV7-9	-	-	CASSLFGLEGGTGELFF	TGTGCCAGCAGCTTATTTGGATTGGAGGGGGGCACCGGGGAGCTGTTTTTT
TRBJ1-1	TRBV5-1	-	-	CASSFTGTEAFF	TGCGCCAGCAGCTTTACAGGCACTGAAGCTTTCTTT
TRBJ2-7	TRBV29-1	TRBD2	-	CSALGSGGYEQYF	TGCAGCGCCCTAGGGAGCGGGGGGTACGAGCAGTACTTC
TRBJ1-3	TRBV10-3	-	-	CAISESLVRSGNTIYF	TGTGCCATCAGTGAGTCGCTCGTGCGCTCTGGAAACACCATATATTTT
TRBJ2-1	TRBV5-6	-	-	CASSLGDNEQFF	TGTGCCAGCAGCTTGGGGGACAATGAGCAGTTCTTC
TRBJ2-5	TRBV7-3	TRBD1	-	CASSAGTGGTETQYF	TGTGCCAGCAGTGCCGGGACAGGGGGCACAGAGACCCAGTACTTC
TRBJ2-4	TRBV4-1	-	-	CASSQVIADMSEWVVKNIQYF	TGCGCCAGCAGCCAAGTTATCGCCGACATGTCCGAATGGGTAGTCAAAAACATTCAGTACTTC
TRBJ2-1	TRBV5-1	-	-	CASSSPLTGVRFF	TGCGCCAGCAGCTCCCCCCTGACAGGAGTGAGGTTCTTC
TRBJ2-7	TRBV5-6	TRBD2	-	CASKSGRIYEQYF	TGTGCCAGCAAAAGCGGGAGAATCTACGAGCAGTACTTC
TRBJ1-2	TRBV6-5	-	-	CASGGHYGYTF	TGTGCCAGCGGGGGGCACTATGGCTACACCTTC
TRBJ2-7	TRBV5-4	-	-	CASSPRDHSYEQYF	TGTGCCAGCAGCCCACGGGACCACTCCTACGAGCAGTACTTC
TRBJ2-7	TRBV11-2	-	-	CASSDPPREQYF	TGTGCCAGCAGCGACCCCCCACGAGAGCAGTACTTC
TRBJ2-1	TRBV4-1	-	-	CASSQDPDSYNEQFF	TGCGCCAGCAGCCAAGACCCGGACTCCTACAATGAGCAGTTCTTC
TRBJ2-2	TRBV28	-	-	CASSLEGAGGELFF	TGTGCCAGCAGTTTGGAGGGGGCGGGCGGGGAGCTGTTTTTT
TRBJ2-1	TRBV30	-	-	CAWSAAPGYNEQFF	TGTGCCTGGAGTGCGGCCCCCGGCTACAATGAGCAGTTCTTC
TRBJ1-3	TRBV10-3	-	-	CAISDEGVPPGSGNTIYF	TGTGCCATCAGTGATGAGGGGGTACCGCCCGGCTCTGGAAACACCATATATTTT
TRBJ2-7	TRBV28	-	once	CASSLFRGREQYF	TGTGCCAGCAGTTTATTTAGGGGACGCGAGCAGTACTTC
TRBJ2-7	TRBV20-1	-	-	CSARRQGEQYF	TGCAGTGCTAGAAGGCAGGGGGAGCAGTACTTC
TRBJ2-7	TRBV7-2	-	-	CASSPSGQATYEQYF	TGTGCCAGCAGCCCCTCTGGGCAGGCAACCTACGAGCAGTACTTC
TRBJ2-2	TRBV28	-	few	CASSLGTANTGELFF	TGTGCCAGCAGCTTAGGGACGGCGAACACCGGGGAGCTGTTTTTT